The source of this T cell receptor (beta chain) is a study of T-cell reconstitution after alpha-beta-depleted transplantation in children (dated by TCRdb to between 2015 and 2016). For context, the study as a whole: The study quantitatively tracked T-cell immune reconstitution after TCRalphabeta/CD19-depleted allogeneic hematopoietic cell transplantation in children using TCR repertoire profiling.

Library method: PCR. Data came from an Illumina HiSeq 2500. Molecular barcoding was employed in the preparation of TCR libraries, with unique molecular identifiers being used to normalize TCRbeta repertoire quantification. TCRdb trimmed public reads at Q25 via fastp, called clones via MiXCR and kept in-frame beta chains. Entries that share a CDR3 protein sequence are merged under the most common genes and DNA. The sample table contains hundreds of thousands of distinct CDR3 sequences; only one count was recorded for over 15% of them. 1.1% of the sample rests with the top ten. This clonotype was observed many times. Its specific antigen is unknown. Base qualities are not provided; no much larger clone lies one nucleotide away. From the cysteine through the phenylalanine, the CDR3 covers 12 amino acids. The sequence is cut down to CDR3 DNA, 36 bases in frame from base 1. CDR1 and CDR2 (MGHDK, SYGVNS) derive from the germline V gene. V gives up 3 bases and J gives up 2 bases, and the segment between their germline ends measures 4 bases.

The material was PBMCs from the stem cell graft donor, obtained from the stem cell graft. The chain links TRBV25-1 with TRBJ1-2, with the D gene not confidently named. The TCR comes from a human donor who donated a stem cell graft to a child with acute myeloid leukemia. Read as DNA, the sequence is TGTGCCAGCAGTGATGACAACTATGGCTACACCTTC. Its protein product is CASSDDNYGYTF.